These T cell receptor beta chains were read from a single sample in a study of vaccination and CD4 T cells after COVID-19. TCRdb re-called the PCR reads through MiXCR, storing one row per CDR3 protein. The repertoire includes approximately 20,000 distinct CDR3 sequences, about 40% of them detected once, and 4% to 5.5% sits in the top ten. What these receptors recognize is not known. Sequencing used CD4+ T cells from blood, cultured in vitro, obtained before SARS-CoV-2 vaccination. The receptors stem from a human donor who had recovered from COVID-19. Each CDR3 is given with its conserved first and last residue. D genes are given only for firm matches. A row's size may be missing; if present it is once, few, many or a size class.

v_gene: TRBV7-2; j_gene: TRBJ2-7; d_gene: TRBD2; abundance: few; CDR3aa: CASSLGLAGEGYEQYF; CDR3nt: TGTGCCAGCAGCTTAGGACTAGCGGGAGAGGGCTACGAGCAGTACTTC
v_gene: TRBV29-1; j_gene: TRBJ1-1; d_gene: TRBD1; abundance: NA; CDR3aa: CSAKNRGPEAFF; CDR3nt: TGCAGCGCCAAGAACAGGGGGCCCGAAGCTTTCTTT
v_gene: TRBV25-1; j_gene: TRBJ1-2; d_gene: NA; abundance: NA; CDR3aa: CASSESDSYGYTF; CDR3nt: TGTGCCAGCAGTGAATCTGACAGCTATGGCTACACCTTC
v_gene: TRBV7-9; j_gene: TRBJ1-1; d_gene: NA; abundance: NA; CDR3aa: CASRSERGVNTEAFF; CDR3nt: TGTGCCAGCAGGTCTGAAAGAGGGGTGAACACTGAAGCTTTCTTT
v_gene: TRBV6-1; j_gene: TRBJ2-1; d_gene: TRBD2; abundance: few; CDR3aa: CASSPSGSSGGTRTQFF; CDR3nt: TGTGCCAGCAGCCCGTCCGGATCTAGCGGGGGAACACGAACGCAGTTCTTC
v_gene: TRBV2; j_gene: TRBJ1-5; d_gene: TRBD1; abundance: NA; CDR3aa: CASSGQGSGQPQHF; CDR3nt: TGTGCCAGCAGTGGACAGGGGTCTGGACAGCCCCAGCATTTT
v_gene: TRBV20-1; j_gene: TRBJ1-6; d_gene: TRBD1; abundance: NA; CDR3aa: CSARSRDSPYNSPLHF; CDR3nt: TGCAGTGCTAGATCTAGGGACAGTCCCTATAATTCACCCCTCCACTTT
v_gene: TRBV27; j_gene: TRBJ2-3; d_gene: NA; abundance: NA; CDR3aa: CASSDADTQYF; CDR3nt: TGTGCCAGCAGTGACGCAGATACGCAGTATTTT
v_gene: TRBV6-5; j_gene: TRBJ1-1; d_gene: NA; abundance: few; CDR3aa: CASSYGGVNTEAFF; CDR3nt: TGTGCCAGCAGTTACGGGGGAGTGAACACTGAAGCTTTCTTT
v_gene: TRBV6-1; j_gene: TRBJ1-5; d_gene: TRBD1; abundance: NA; CDR3aa: CASSPRTGGQPQHF; CDR3nt: TGTGCCAGCAGTCCCCGGACAGGGGGCCAACCCCAGCATTTT
v_gene: TRBV20-1; j_gene: TRBJ2-5; d_gene: NA; abundance: few; CDR3aa: CSARVGLEEFFQETQYF; CDR3nt: TGCAGTGCTAGGGTGGGCCTTGAAGAGTTTTTCCAAGAGACCCAGTACTTC
v_gene: TRBV18; j_gene: TRBJ2-1; d_gene: TRBD2; abundance: NA; CDR3aa: CASAASGGVEQFF; CDR3nt: TGTGCCTCCGCGGCTAGCGGAGGGGTTGAGCAGTTCTTC
v_gene: TRBV6-2/TRBV6-3; j_gene: TRBJ2-5; d_gene: NA; abundance: NA; CDR3aa: CASSPLRSGTETQYF; CDR3nt: TGTGCCAGCAGTCCGTTGAGAAGTGGGACGGAGACCCAGTACTTC
v_gene: TRBV20-1; j_gene: TRBJ2-1; d_gene: TRBD2; abundance: NA; CDR3aa: CSARRFVAGGDEQFF; CDR3nt: TGCAGTGCTAGACGTTTTGTAGCGGGAGGTGATGAGCAGTTCTTC
v_gene: TRBV20-1; j_gene: TRBJ2-7; d_gene: TRBD1; abundance: NA; CDR3aa: CSASPGQGAAYEQYF; CDR3nt: TGCAGTGCAAGCCCGGGACAGGGGGCCGCGTACGAGCAGTACTTC
v_gene: TRBV6-5; j_gene: TRBJ2-5; d_gene: NA; abundance: few; CDR3aa: CASSYTGPSQETQYF; CDR3nt: TGTGCCAGCAGTTATACGGGACCGAGCCAAGAGACCCAGTACTTC
v_gene: TRBV10-3; j_gene: TRBJ1-4; d_gene: NA; abundance: NA; CDR3aa: CAIEQVAVREKLFF; CDR3nt: TGTGCCATCGAACAGGTAGCGGTTCGAGAAAAACTGTTTTTT
v_gene: TRBV25-1; j_gene: TRBJ2-7; d_gene: NA; abundance: NA; CDR3aa: CASSERLIAEQYF; CDR3nt: TGTGCCAGCAGTGAACGGTTGATAGCGGAACAGTACTTC
v_gene: TRBV19; j_gene: TRBJ1-5; d_gene: TRBD1; abundance: NA; CDR3aa: CASSRGQEVGAQHF; CDR3nt: TGTGCCAGTAGTCGAGGACAGGAGGTCGGTGCCCAGCATTTT
v_gene: TRBV11-2; j_gene: TRBJ1-1; d_gene: NA; abundance: NA; CDR3aa: CASSPLRGRANTEAFF; CDR3nt: TGTGCCAGCAGCCCGCTGCGGGGACGGGCGAACACTGAAGCTTTCTTT
v_gene: TRBV19; j_gene: TRBJ1-2; d_gene: TRBD1; abundance: NA; CDR3aa: CASSMWTGGQKENGYTF; CDR3nt: TGTGCCAGTAGTATGTGGACAGGGGGCCAAAAAGAGAATGGCTACACCTTC
v_gene: TRBV4-2; j_gene: TRBJ1-1; d_gene: NA; abundance: NA; CDR3aa: CASSQDGGAGVITAGAFF; CDR3nt: TGTGCCAGCAGCCAAGATGGAGGGGCAGGGGTTATTACAGCCGGAGCTTTCTTT
v_gene: TRBV4-1; j_gene: TRBJ1-1; d_gene: NA; abundance: NA; CDR3aa: CASSQDGSNTEAFF; CDR3nt: TGCGCCAGCAGCCAAGACGGCTCGAACACTGAAGCTTTCTTT
v_gene: TRBV7-9; j_gene: TRBJ2-2; d_gene: TRBD2; abundance: NA; CDR3aa: CASSPQAGGPIQTGTGELFF; CDR3nt: TGTGCCAGCAGCCCCCAAGCGGGAGGGCCGATCCAGACGGGCACCGGGGAGCTGTTTTTT
v_gene: TRBV12-3/TRBV12-4; j_gene: TRBJ2-5; d_gene: NA; abundance: NA; CDR3aa: CASSLGGGLQETQYF; CDR3nt: TGTGCCAGCAGTTTGGGCGGGGGCCTCCAAGAGACCCAGTACTTC
v_gene: TRBV7-9; j_gene: TRBJ2-1; d_gene: NA; abundance: NA; CDR3aa: CASSRDSPQRFF; CDR3nt: TGTGCCAGCAGCCGCGATTCGCCCCAACGGTTCTTC
v_gene: TRBV11-3; j_gene: TRBJ2-3; d_gene: NA; abundance: NA; CDR3aa: CASSLTRVNTQYF; CDR3nt: TGTGCCAGCAGCCTCACAAGGGTGAATACGCAGTATTTT
v_gene: TRBV7-2; j_gene: TRBJ2-5; d_gene: TRBD2; abundance: NA; CDR3aa: CASSTSGGNQETQYF; CDR3nt: TGTGCCAGCAGCACTAGCGGGGGGAACCAAGAGACCCAGTACTTC
v_gene: TRBV20-1; j_gene: TRBJ2-3; d_gene: TRBD2; abundance: NA; CDR3aa: CSAFVTGGSDTQYF; CDR3nt: TGCAGTGCTTTTGTTACGGGAGGTTCCGATACGCAGTATTTT
v_gene: TRBV9; j_gene: TRBJ1-2; d_gene: NA; abundance: NA; CDR3aa: CASSPLDYGYTF; CDR3nt: TGTGCCAGCAGCCCTCTGGACTATGGCTACACCTTC
v_gene: TRBV20-1; j_gene: TRBJ2-3; d_gene: TRBD2; abundance: NA; CDR3aa: CSARTASGGVGTDTQYF; CDR3nt: TGCAGTGCTAGAACGGCTAGCGGGGGGGTGGGAACAGATACGCAGTATTTT
v_gene: TRBV20-1; j_gene: TRBJ1-2; d_gene: NA; abundance: few; CDR3aa: CSASHPGEVYGYTF; CDR3nt: TGCAGTGCTAGTCATCCGGGGGAGGTCTATGGCTACACCTTC
v_gene: TRBV20-1; j_gene: TRBJ1-1; d_gene: TRBD1; abundance: few; CDR3aa: CSASTTQGGTEAFF; CDR3nt: TGCAGTGCTTCGACAACACAGGGGGGGACTGAAGCTTTCTTT
v_gene: TRBV20-1; j_gene: TRBJ1-2; d_gene: TRBD1; abundance: NA; CDR3aa: CSARTGSTYGYTF; CDR3nt: TGCAGTGCTAGGACAGGGTCAACCTATGGCTACACCTTC
v_gene: TRBV12-5; j_gene: TRBJ1-1; d_gene: TRBD1; abundance: NA; CDR3aa: CASGTNNRGGTEAFF; CDR3nt: TGTGCTAGTGGGACAAATAACAGGGGTGGCACTGAAGCTTTCTTT
v_gene: TRBV6-1; j_gene: TRBJ2-6; d_gene: NA; abundance: few; CDR3aa: CASSPQGSTGANVLTF; CDR3nt: TGTGCCAGCAGCCCCCAGGGTTCCACTGGGGCCAACGTCCTGACTTTC
v_gene: TRBV20-1; j_gene: TRBJ2-6; d_gene: TRBD1; abundance: NA; CDR3aa: CSASTGQGFSGANVLTF; CDR3nt: TGCAGTGCTAGTACGGGACAGGGGTTTTCTGGGGCCAACGTCCTGACTTTC
v_gene: TRBV6-2/TRBV6-3; j_gene: TRBJ2-1; d_gene: TRBD2; abundance: NA; CDR3aa: CASSSRTSGGLSSYNEQFF; CDR3nt: TGTGCCAGCAGCTCACGGACTAGCGGGGGACTAAGCTCCTACAATGAGCAGTTCTTC
v_gene: TRBV7-2; j_gene: TRBJ1-6; d_gene: NA; abundance: NA; CDR3aa: CASSLRSSKASPLHF; CDR3nt: TGTGCCAGCAGCTTACGATCTAGCAAAGCTTCACCCCTCCACTTT
v_gene: TRBV12-3/TRBV12-4; j_gene: TRBJ2-5; d_gene: NA; abundance: few; CDR3aa: CASSPRASGEETQYF; CDR3nt: TGTGCCAGCAGCCCCAGGGCATCGGGGGAAGAGACCCAGTACTTC
v_gene: TRBV7-9; j_gene: TRBJ2-3; d_gene: TRBD2; abundance: few; CDR3aa: CASSARLAGLGFSTDTQYF; CDR3nt: TGTGCCAGCAGCGCCCGACTAGCGGGACTGGGTTTTAGCACAGATACGCAGTATTTT
v_gene: TRBV7-9; j_gene: TRBJ2-7; d_gene: TRBD2; abundance: NA; CDR3aa: CASTPLVGGSSYEQYF; CDR3nt: TGCGCCAGCACCCCTTTGGTGGGAGGGAGCTCCTACGAGCAGTACTTC
v_gene: TRBV6-5; j_gene: TRBJ1-5; d_gene: NA; abundance: few; CDR3aa: CASSWGGRGNQPQHF; CDR3nt: TGTGCCAGCAGTTGGGGGGGAAGGGGAAATCAGCCCCAGCATTTT
v_gene: TRBV7-2; j_gene: TRBJ1-5; d_gene: NA; abundance: NA; CDR3aa: CASSPRRGDSNQPQHF; CDR3nt: TGTGCCAGCAGCCCCCGGCGGGGCGATAGCAATCAGCCCCAGCATTTT
v_gene: TRBV19; j_gene: TRBJ1-1; d_gene: TRBD1; abundance: few; CDR3aa: CASSGTGVTEAFF; CDR3nt: TGTGCCAGTTCCGGGACAGGGGTCACTGAAGCTTTCTTT